These 32 T cell receptor beta chains share one sample of origin, sequenced in a study of blood T cell repertoires in COVID-19. Measured with immunoSEQ multiplex PCR; TCRdb has only the in-frame clones, and not every one. The sample holds about 80,000 clones; about four fifths are singletons and the top ten take 30% to 45%. Sequencing used peripheral blood. The receptors shown here come from a woman aged 65 to 85 with acute or convalescent COVID-19.

This clone was detected only a few times. The J gene is TRBJ2-1, the V gene TRBV30; D may be TRBD1 (5 bases). CDR1 GTSNPN and CDR2 SVGIG come from the germline V gene (reference sequence). The CDR3 totals 11 residues. With 7 bases removed from V and 9 bases from J, the gap between germline ends came to 13 bases. The CDR3: CALSGQGEQFF. The CDR3 bases are TGTGCCTTATCAGGGCAGGGTGAGCAGTTCTTC.

The chain has TRBV5-1 and TRBJ1-2; 8 positions match TRBD1. The V and J ends lost 0 bases and 0 bases, in that order; junction bases with no gene match: 1. CDR3 size: 15 residues. Germline loops: CDR1 SGHRS, CDR2 YFSETQ. The CDR3 sequence is CASSLGGQANYGYTF. Here the CDR3 DNA reads TGCGCCAGCAGCTTGGGGGGACAGGCTAACTATGGCTACACCTTC.

Written as DNA, the CDR3 is TGTGCCAGCTCACAAGCCGGGGGGACCTCTGGAAACACCATATATTTT. Translating gives CASSQAGGTSGNTIYF. The rearrangement joins TRBV18 to TRBJ1-3, with D tentatively TRBD1 (5 bases). Germline loops: CDR1 KGHSH, CDR2 LQKENI. V shed 4 bases and J shed 0 bases, with 13 bases lying between them. The CDR3 extends over 16 amino acids.

This rearrangement joins TRBV29-1 to TRBJ2-1, with 11 bases that match TRBD1. This CDR3 spans 13 amino acids. Trimming at V came to 7 bases and at J to 15 bases, leaving 14 bases not matched to a gene. Germline CDR1 SQVTM, CDR2 ANQGSEA. CDR3 DNA sequence: TGCAGCGCCCTGCTGGGGACAGGGGGGGTCCGGTTCTTC. It translates to CSALLGTGGVRFF.

The rearrangement joins TRBV6-2 or TRBV6-3 to TRBJ2-7; 7 bases are a match to TRBD2. J lost 1 base, V lost 0 bases, and 9 bases had no gene match. CDR1 MNHEY and CDR2 SVGEGT come from the germline V gene. The CDR3 sequence is 17 residues long. The CDR3 DNA reads TGTGCCAGCAGTTACTCCTTAGCGGGTTCCTTATCCTACGAGCAGTACTTC. This codes for CASSYSLAGSLSYEQYF.

The chain joins TRBV14 to TRBJ1-1; D uncertain. The CDR3 has 13 amino acids. Germline CDR1 is SGHDN and CDR2 is FVKESK. Trimming removed 4 bases at V and 0 bases at J, with 6 bases between. The CDR3: CASSPHLNTEAFF. The CDR3 bases are TGTGCCAGCAGCCCCCACTTGAACACTGAAGCTTTCTTT.

This clone showed up just once. The V gene is TRBV6-6, the J gene TRBJ1-5; D uncertain. V lost 0 bases to trimming and J lost 7 bases, with 13 bases between them. From germline, CDR1 is MNHNY and CDR2 SVGAGI (reference sequence). This CDR3 region has 15 residues. This CDR3 is CASSYSAGLRQPQHF. Here the CDR3 DNA reads TGTGCCAGCAGTTACTCAGCTGGACTTCGACAGCCCCAGCATTTT.

The chain links TRBV20-1 to TRBJ1-2; D may be TRBD1 (6 bases). The CDR3 consists of 11 residues. The germline V and J ends were trimmed by 0 bases and 11 bases, with 10 bases remaining between them. Looked up from germline, CDR1 is DFQATT and CDR2 is SNEGSKA (reference sequence). The CDR3 coding sequence is TGCAGTGCTAGAGATGCGGGGGCATACACCTTC. As protein: CSARDAGAYTF.

The chain uses TRBV5-1 and TRBJ2-3, with D uncertain. CDR1 and CDR2 from the germline V gene are SGHRS and YFSETQ. V lost 0 bases, J lost 0 bases, and 8 bases lay in between. CDR3 length equals 15 residues. In DNA form, the CDR3 reads TGCGCCAGCAGCTTGGGAGTTACTAGCACAGATACGCAGTATTTT. It translates to CASSLGVTSTDTQYF.

V gene TRBV3-1 (or the pseudogene TRBV3-2) combines with J gene TRBJ1-6; 8 positions match TRBD1. With 3 bases clipped from V and 7 bases from J, the junction kept 2 bases outside the gene matches. Germline V gives CDR1 LGHDT, CDR2 YNNKEL (reference sequence). The CDR3 extends over 14 amino acids. This CDR3 reads CASSHGDRNSPLHF. DNA of the CDR3: TGTGCCAGCAGCCACGGGGACAGGAATTCACCCCTCCACTTT.

This sequence joins TRBV29-1 and TRBJ2-5; 7 bases are a match to TRBD1. V lost 3 bases, J lost 4 bases, and 2 bases stayed unmatched. In germline, CDR1 is SQVTM, CDR2 ANQGSEA. The CDR3 extends over 12 amino acids. CDR3 nucleotides: TGCAGCGTTGAGGGACAGCTAGAGACCCAGTACTTC. The encoded protein is CSVEGQLETQYF.

There are a few counts of this clone. The CDR3 DNA sequence: TGTGCCATCAGTGTACTGCAGGGGGCTTTCAATGAGCAGTTCTTC. It codes for CAISVLQGAFNEQFF. The chain links TRBV10-3 to TRBJ2-1; 8 bases map to TRBD1. In germline, CDR1 is ENHRY, CDR2 SYGVKD. Trimming cost V 4 bases and J 6 bases; bases outside gene matches: 8. This CDR3 is built from 15 residues.

This chain joins TRBV5-1 and TRBJ2-3; the match to TRBD2 covers 10 bases. In germline, CDR1 is SGHRS, CDR2 YFSETQ. The CDR3 extends over 16 amino acids. V was pared by 4 bases and J by 8 bases, with 13 bases of the junction left unmatched. CDR3 protein: CASSPRTSGGSSTQYF. The CDR3 region has the DNA TGCGCCAGCAGCCCGAGGACTAGCGGAGGGTCGAGTACGCAGTATTTT.

This clone was counted once. The chain employs TRBV6-1 and TRBJ2-7; possibly TRBD1 for D (5 bases). Germline V gene lookup returns CDR1 MNHNS and CDR2 SASEGT. CDR3 size: 16 residues. V lost 3 bases and J lost 3, with 18 bases in between. In DNA, the CDR3 is TGTGCCAGCAGTGAGTCAAGCCAGGGATTGGTCTACGAGCAGTACTTC. Its protein product is CASSESSQGLVYEQYF.

The rearrangement joins TRBV7-8 to TRBJ1-5, with unresolved D. The V end was cut by 3 bases, the J end by 5 bases, with 14 bases between. The CDR3 totals 15 residues. Germline CDR1 SGHVS, CDR2 FQNEAQ. DNA for the CDR3: TGTGCCAGCAGCTTCCTCGTCAATGAGGATCAGCCCCAGCATTTT. The encoded protein is CASSFLVNEDQPQHF.

The chain carries TRBV24-1 and TRBJ2-3; 11 positions agree with TRBD1. J was trimmed by 4 bases and V by 5 bases; bases with no gene match: 7. This CDR3 is built from 16 residues. Per germline, CDR1 KGHDR and CDR2 SFDVKD. The CDR3 nucleotides read TGTGCCACCAGTGTCCCGGACAGGGGGCGTGCAGATACGCAGTATTTT. Amino acid sequence: CATSVPDRGRADTQYF.

For the CDR3, the DNA is TGTGCCAGCAGCTTAGTCTGGGCGGGTGGCGGCGAGCAGTACTTC. Protein product: CASSLVWAGGGEQYF. The chain links TRBV11-2 to TRBJ2-5; D is possibly TRBD2 (5 bases). The DNA end is a closer match to TRBJ2-7, so the J assignment may be wrong. There are 15 residues in the CDR3. Germline loops: CDR1 SGHAT, CDR2 FQNNGV.

The chain recombines TRBV11-2 with TRBJ1-2; 10 nucleotides line up with TRBD1. Germline V gives CDR1 SGHAT, CDR2 FQNNGV. The V and J ends lost 4 bases and 8 bases, in that order; junction bases with no gene match: 10. The CDR3 has 15 amino acids. CDR3 in DNA: TGTGCCAGCAGCTATACGACAGGGGGCTATTGGGGCTACACCTTC. This codes for CASSYTTGGYWGYTF.

The chain links TRBV4-2 to TRBJ1-3, with TRBD1 as a possible D gene (6 bases). Looked up from germline, CDR1 is LGHNA and CDR2 is YNFKEQ. This CDR3 is 16 amino acids long. The V gene lost 1 base and the J gene lost 2 bases, with 12 bases spanning the gap. The CDR3 is CASSQVGGGPGNTIYF. DNA of the CDR3: TGTGCCAGCAGCCAAGTAGGGGGTGGGCCTGGAAACACCATATATTTT.

The V and J genes are TRBV13 and TRBJ2-2, with D possibly being TRBD1 (6 bases). The CDR3 is 15 amino acids. Germline V CDR1 and CDR2: PRHDT, FYEKMQ (reference sequence). Trimming stripped 5 bases from V and 6 bases from J, with 16 bases between. This CDR3 is CASSIRGLGPGELFF. The CDR3 region has the DNA TGTGCCAGCAGCATCAGGGGATTGGGTCCCGGGGAGCTGTTTTTT.

This clone has only a few counts. The V and J genes are TRBV5-5 and TRBJ2-5; D not resolved. The germline gives CDR1 SGHKS, CDR2 YYEKEE (reference sequence). V was clipped by 1 base and J by 4 bases, with 8 bases between them. The CDR3 totals 13 residues. The CDR3 protein is CASSLLQIETQYF. DNA for the CDR3: TGTGCCAGCAGCTTGCTACAGATAGAGACCCAGTACTTC.

The chain is built from TRBV19 and TRBJ1-5; D gene ambiguous. Trimming took 0 bases from V and 6 from J, leaving 12 bases between them. The germline CDR1 and CDR2 sequences are LNHDA and SQIVND (reference sequence). The CDR3 has 15 amino acids. CDR3: CASSIDTSRVQPQHF. The CDR3 DNA reads TGTGCCAGTAGTATAGACACCTCGAGGGTTCAGCCCCAGCATTTT.

The chain employs TRBV4-1 and TRBJ2-7, with TRBD2 identical over 7 bases. Germline V CDR1 and CDR2: MGHRA, YSYEKL. J was trimmed by 5 bases and V by 4 bases; bases with no gene match: 17. The CDR3 is made up of 17 amino acids. DNA for the CDR3: TGCGCCAGCAGCCCGCTAGGACTAGTTCGATTGGGGAACGAGCAGTACTTC. This translates into CASSPLGLVRLGNEQYF.

This chain uses TRBV2 with TRBJ2-5; D might be TRBD2 (5 bases). The CDR3 has 14 residues. Germline CDR1 is SNHLY and CDR2 is FYNNEI. V lost 6 bases to trimming and J lost 4 bases, with 15 bases between them. The CDR3 protein is CASREANSVETQYF. The DNA of the CDR3 is TGTGCCAGCAGGGAGGCCAATTCGGTAGAGACCCAGTACTTC.

V usage is TRBV5-1 and J usage is TRBJ1-1; D call uncertain. The CDR3 has 17 amino acids. Germline assignment: CDR1 SGHRS and CDR2 YFSETQ. Trimming shortened V by 2 bases and J by 1 base, and 18 bases separated the two germline ends. CDR3: CASSLGRTNRENTEAFF. Here the CDR3 DNA reads TGCGCCAGCAGCTTAGGCCGGACTAACCGGGAGAACACTGAAGCTTTCTTT.

The J gene is TRBJ2-7, the V gene TRBV14; 7 bases line up with TRBD1. The CDR3 has 13 amino acids. Per germline, CDR1 SGHDN and CDR2 FVKESK. V trimming: 8 bases; J trimming: 0 bases; junction bases outside the gene matches: 4. The CDR3 DNA is TGTGCCAGCCAAAGGGACAGCTCCTACGAGCAGTACTTC. Its translation: CASQRDSSYEQYF.

V is TRBV30 and J is TRBJ2-3, with 7 positions matching TRBD2. CDR1 and CDR2 (germline): GTSNPN, SVGIG (reference sequence). CDR3 length equals 14 residues. J lost 0 bases, V lost 1 base, and 1 base had no gene match. CDR3 amino acids: CAWSEGLSTDTQYF. The CDR3 DNA is TGTGCCTGGAGTGAGGGACTAAGCACAGATACGCAGTATTTT. Looking up the rest from reference TRBV30 and TRBJ2-3 gives the full variable domain: SQTIHQWPATLVQPVGSPLSLECTVEGTSNPNLYWYRQAAGRGLQLLFYSVGIGQISSEVPQNLSASRPQDRQFILSSKKLLLSDSGFYLCAWSEGLSTDTQYFGPGTRLTVL.

The chain links TRBV5-4 to TRBJ1-2; D is unresolved. The V end lost 0 bases, the J end lost 0 bases, and 6 bases lay between the germline ends. This CDR3 contains 14 residues. Germline-derived CDR1 and CDR2 are SGHNT and YYREEE (reference sequence). In DNA form, the CDR3 reads TGTGCCAGCAGCTTGGACTCTGCTAACTATGGCTACACCTTC. Encoded protein: CASSLDSANYGYTF.

This chain links TRBV9 with TRBJ2-7, with 7 nucleotides matching TRBD1. Germline CDR1 and CDR2: SGDLS and YYNGEE. After removal of 5 bases from V and 5 bases from J, the junction contained 13 bases not matched to a gene. CDR3 length: 15 amino acids. The CDR3 DNA reads TGTGCCAGCAGTCCGGGACAGCGTACCTTTGACGAGCAGTACTTC. This sequence encodes CASSPGQRTFDEQYF.

This sequence joins TRBV5-1 and TRBJ1-3, with TRBD1 as a possible D gene (5 bases). Looked up from germline, CDR1 is SGHRS and CDR2 is YFSETQ. V lost 0 bases and J lost 2, with 6 bases in between. The CDR3 has 14 amino acids. The CDR3 bases are TGCGCCAGCAGCTTGGCAGGGACTGGAAACACCATATATTTT. This encodes CASSLAGTGNTIYF.

The chain links TRBV10-3 to TRBJ1-5; 7 nucleotides line up with TRBD1. V lost 0 bases, J lost 5 bases, and 4 bases stayed unmatched. The CDR3 contains 15 residues. Germline V gives CDR1 ENHRY, CDR2 SYGVKD. The CDR3 DNA reads TGTGCCATCAGTGAGTCGGGGACAGAGCATCAGCCCCAGCATTTT. The encoded protein is CAISESGTEHQPQHF.

This chain joins TRBV6-5 and TRBJ2-1, with TRBD1 matching 8 bases. CDR3 length: 14 residues. V trimming: 8 bases; J trimming: 2 bases; junction bases outside the gene matches: 5. Germline CDR1 is MNHEY and CDR2 is SVGAGI. The CDR3 coding sequence is TGTGCCAGCCTGGACAGGGTAACCTACAATGAGCAGTTCTTC. Translating gives CASLDRVTYNEQFF.